Each of the 2 T cell receptor beta chains below was sequenced from the same sample in a study of blood T cell repertoires in COVID-19. Data came from immunoSEQ multiplex PCR; TCRdb stores just in-frame clones and leaves some out. Of over 150,000 clones in the sample, 88% are singletons; the top ten hold about 8.4%. Sequenced: PBMCs or T cells enriched from blood (not recorded which). The source is a woman younger than 30 who had recovered from COVID-19.

As regards this clone: An end of the junction differs from the germline gene, which may be a read error. The rearrangement uses TRBV27 and TRBJ1-2; TRBD1 matches at 8 bases. Looked up from germline, CDR1 is MNHEY and CDR2 is SMNVEV (reference sequence). This CDR3 is built from 13 residues. Written as DNA, the CDR3 is TGTGCCAGCAGAGCAGGGGGCGAAGGCATACCTAGCTTC. This encodes CASRAGGEGIPSF.

The V gene is TRBV6-1, the J gene TRBJ2-3, with a weak D call TRBD2 (6 bases). This CDR3 has 16 amino acids. Germline assignment: CDR1 MNHNS and CDR2 SASEGT. The V gene lost 1 base and the J gene lost 6 bases, with 17 bases spanning the gap. The CDR3 protein is CASSEVAEVPPDTQYF. The CDR3 DNA is TGTGCCAGCAGTGAAGTAGCGGAAGTTCCCCCCGATACGCAGTATTTT.